In this sample, the clone carrying this T cell receptor (beta chain) turned up once. Its antigen is not known. The data originate from a study of post-analysis software for immune sequencing data. For the study at large: Courses of disease covered relapsing-remitting, secondary progressive and progressive-relapsing multiple sclerosis.

This CDR3 has 13 amino acids. Trimming stripped 3 bases from V and 8 bases from J, with 13 bases between. The germline V gene encodes CDR1 KGHSH and CDR2 LQKENI. cDNA libraries for TCR beta contained unique molecular identifiers. T cells numbering roughly 0.95 to 10 million yielded roughly 500,000 cDNA molecules. TCRdb re-analysed the PCR reads in MiXCR, keeping a single row per CDR3 protein. The table lists about 820,000 distinct CDR3 sequences, about 50% of them singletons. Notes on the study in general: There was significantly lower normalized Chao1 diversity in multiple sclerosis patients than in controls. Under F measure analysis, samples from one preparation batch co-clustered strongly. Five TRBV segments, including TRBV5-6, TRBV5-1 and TRBV20-1, were more frequent in patients than controls.

Sequenced input: blood. The TCR was taken from a girl aged 5 to 17 with multiple sclerosis. The chain couples TRBV18 to TRBJ1-2; a weak D match, TRBD1 (5 bases). The DNA for the CDR3 is TGTGCCAGCTCACCTCAGGGAGTTGGCGGCTACACCTTC. As protein: CASSPQGVGGYTF.